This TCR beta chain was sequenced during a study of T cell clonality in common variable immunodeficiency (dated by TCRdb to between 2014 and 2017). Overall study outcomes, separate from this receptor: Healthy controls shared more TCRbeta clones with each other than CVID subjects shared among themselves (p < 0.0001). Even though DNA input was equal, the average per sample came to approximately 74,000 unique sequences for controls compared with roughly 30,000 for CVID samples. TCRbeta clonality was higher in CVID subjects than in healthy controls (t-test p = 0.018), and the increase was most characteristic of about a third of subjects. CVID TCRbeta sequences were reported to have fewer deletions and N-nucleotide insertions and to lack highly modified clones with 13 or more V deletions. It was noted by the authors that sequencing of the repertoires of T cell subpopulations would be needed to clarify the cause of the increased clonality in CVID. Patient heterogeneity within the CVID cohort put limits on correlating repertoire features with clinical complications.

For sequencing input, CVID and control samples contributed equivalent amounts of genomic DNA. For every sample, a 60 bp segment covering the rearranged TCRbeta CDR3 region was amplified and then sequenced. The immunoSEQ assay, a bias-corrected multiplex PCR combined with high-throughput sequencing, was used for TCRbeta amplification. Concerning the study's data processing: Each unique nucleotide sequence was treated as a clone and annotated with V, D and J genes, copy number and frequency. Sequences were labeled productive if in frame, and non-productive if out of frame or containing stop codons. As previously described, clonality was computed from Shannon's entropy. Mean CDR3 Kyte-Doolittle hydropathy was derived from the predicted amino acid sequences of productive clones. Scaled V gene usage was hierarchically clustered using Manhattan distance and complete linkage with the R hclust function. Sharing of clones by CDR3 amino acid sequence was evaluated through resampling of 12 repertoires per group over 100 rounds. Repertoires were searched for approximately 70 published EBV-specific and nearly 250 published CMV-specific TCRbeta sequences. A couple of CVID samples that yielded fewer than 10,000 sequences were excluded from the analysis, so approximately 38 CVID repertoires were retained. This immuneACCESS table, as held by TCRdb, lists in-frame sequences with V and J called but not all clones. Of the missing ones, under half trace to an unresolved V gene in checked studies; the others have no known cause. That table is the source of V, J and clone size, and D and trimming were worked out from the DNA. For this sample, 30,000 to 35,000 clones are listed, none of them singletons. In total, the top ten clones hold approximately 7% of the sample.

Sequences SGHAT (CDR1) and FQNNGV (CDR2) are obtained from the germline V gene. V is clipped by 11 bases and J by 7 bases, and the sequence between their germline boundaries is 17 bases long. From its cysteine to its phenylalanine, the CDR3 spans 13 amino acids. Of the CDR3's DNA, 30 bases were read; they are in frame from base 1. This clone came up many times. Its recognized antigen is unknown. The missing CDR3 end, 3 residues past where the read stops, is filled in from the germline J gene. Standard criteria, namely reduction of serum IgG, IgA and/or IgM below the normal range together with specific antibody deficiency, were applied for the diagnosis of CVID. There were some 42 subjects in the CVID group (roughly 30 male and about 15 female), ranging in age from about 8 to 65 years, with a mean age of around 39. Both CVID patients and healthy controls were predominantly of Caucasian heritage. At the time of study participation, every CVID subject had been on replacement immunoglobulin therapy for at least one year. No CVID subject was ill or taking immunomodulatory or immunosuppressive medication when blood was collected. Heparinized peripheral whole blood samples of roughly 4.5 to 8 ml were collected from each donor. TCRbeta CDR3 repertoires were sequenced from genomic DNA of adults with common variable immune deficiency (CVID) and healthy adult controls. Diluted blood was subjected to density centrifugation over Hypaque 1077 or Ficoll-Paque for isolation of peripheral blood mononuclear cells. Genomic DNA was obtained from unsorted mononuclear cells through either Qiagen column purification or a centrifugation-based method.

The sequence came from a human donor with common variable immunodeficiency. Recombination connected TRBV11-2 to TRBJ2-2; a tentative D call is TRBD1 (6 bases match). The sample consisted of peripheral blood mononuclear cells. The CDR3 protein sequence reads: CAVNRELGGELFF. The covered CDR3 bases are TGTGCCGTCAACAGGGAGTTGGGCGGGGAG.